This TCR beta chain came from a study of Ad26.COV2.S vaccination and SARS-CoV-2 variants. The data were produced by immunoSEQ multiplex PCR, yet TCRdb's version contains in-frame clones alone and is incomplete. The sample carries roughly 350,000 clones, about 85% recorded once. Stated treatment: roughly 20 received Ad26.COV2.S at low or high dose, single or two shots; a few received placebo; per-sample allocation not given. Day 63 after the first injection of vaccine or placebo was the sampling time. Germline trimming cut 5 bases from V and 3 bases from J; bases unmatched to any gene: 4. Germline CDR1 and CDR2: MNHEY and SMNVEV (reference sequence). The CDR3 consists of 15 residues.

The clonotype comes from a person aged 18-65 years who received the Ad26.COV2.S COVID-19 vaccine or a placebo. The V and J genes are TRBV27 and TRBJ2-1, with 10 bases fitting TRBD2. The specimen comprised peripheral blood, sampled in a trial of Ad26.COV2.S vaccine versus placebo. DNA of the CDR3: TGTGCCAGCAGTACCGGACTAGCGGACTACAATGAGCAGTTCTTC. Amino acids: CASSTGLADYNEQFF.